Listed below are T cell receptor beta chains from one sample, sequenced in a study of T cell responses to AZD1222 COVID-19 vaccine. The repertoire was sequenced with immunoSEQ multiplex PCR; TCRdb's copy has only in-frame clones and lacks some. The table shows 95,000 to 150,000 clones, with roughly 91% occurring only once. The material sequenced was peripheral blood, taken on day 0 of AZD1222 vaccination. The source of these receptors is an adult in good health. Both conserved end residues are part of each CDR3. The order of the fields is clone size, V gene, D gene, J gene, CDR3 protein, CDR3 DNA. The D gene is left open where the match is weak. The listing skips clone size in some rows; elsewhere it reads once, few, many or a size class.

-,TRBV29-1,-,TRBJ2-7,CSVELGAAGSSYEQYF,TGCAGCGTTGAATTGGGGGCCGCGGGAAGCTCCTACGAGCAGTACTTC
-,TRBV6-6,-,TRBJ1-1,CASRFTGLNTEAFF,TGTGCCAGCAGGTTTACAGGGTTGAACACTGAAGCTTTCTTT
-,TRBV6-2/TRBV6-3,-,TRBJ2-3,CASSRAGLDRGDTQYF,TGTGCCAGCAGCAGGGCCGGGCTCGACCGCGGCGATACGCAGTATTTT
-,TRBV6-5,-,TRBJ1-2,CASSYSNTGIYGYTF,TGTGCCAGCAGTTACTCGAACACAGGGATCTATGGCTACACCTTC
-,TRBV19,TRBD1,TRBJ2-7,CASSFRTGVYEQYF,TGTGCCAGTAGTTTCCGGACAGGGGTCTACGAGCAGTACTTC
-,TRBV7-9,-,TRBJ1-3,CASSYSGNTIYF,TGTGCCAGCAGCTACTCTGGAAACACCATATATTTT
-,TRBV3-1/TRBV3-2,TRBD1,TRBJ1-2,CASSQAGQGAVGYTF,TGTGCCAGCAGCCAGGCCGGACAGGGGGCGGTTGGCTACACCTTC
-,TRBV5-1,-,TRBJ1-4,CASSPDGRNEKLFF,TGCGCCAGCAGCCCGGACGGGAGAAATGAAAAACTGTTTTTT
-,TRBV6-1,-,TRBJ1-2,CASSESGGYGYTF,TGTGCCAGCAGTGAATCGGGTGGCTATGGCTACACCTTC
-,TRBV5-1,TRBD2,TRBJ2-1,CASSTTSGNYNEQFF,TGCGCCAGCAGCACGACTAGCGGGAATTACAATGAGCAGTTCTTC
-,TRBV7-9,-,TRBJ1-4,CASSYRLMGEKLFF,TGTGCCAGCAGCTACAGGTTAATGGGGGAAAAACTGTTTTTT
-,TRBV14,-,TRBJ1-1,CASSQWANTEAFF,TGTGCCAGCAGCCAATGGGCGAACACTGAAGCTTTCTTT
-,TRBV21-1,-,TRBJ1-2,CASSKLLVRLGQGARGYTF,TGTGCCAGCAGCAAATTGTTAGTACGGTTGGGTCAGGGGGCGCGAGGCTACACCTTC
-,TRBV9,-,TRBJ2-1,CASSADRLNEQFF,TGTGCCAGCAGCGCCGACAGGTTAAATGAGCAGTTCTTC
-,TRBV27,-,TRBJ2-7,CASSPSRLADEQYF,TGTGCCAGCAGTCCCTCGCGGCTAGCAGACGAGCAGTACTTC
-,TRBV6-5,-,TRBJ1-2,CASSPSPNYGYTF,TGTGCCAGCAGTCCCAGCCCGAACTATGGCTACACCTTC
-,TRBV4-2,-,TRBJ1-2,CASSQDSLGYTF,TGTGCCAGCAGCCAAGATTCTCTTGGCTACACCTTC
-,TRBV2,-,TRBJ1-1,CASRAGMNTEAFF,TGTGCCTCAAGGGCCGGAATGAACACTGAAGCTTTCTTT
once,TRBV12-3/TRBV12-4,-,TRBJ2-3,CASSPVRTDTQYF,TGTGCCAGCAGTCCCGTACGAACAGATACGCAGTATTTT
-,TRBV20-1,-,TRBJ1-1,CSASKPGGTEAFF,TGCAGTGCTAGTAAGCCCGGTGGCACTGAAGCTTTCTTT
-,TRBV4-2,-,TRBJ2-3,CASSQGSPGTQYF,TGTGCCAGCAGCCAAGGCTCCCCCGGTACGCAGTATTTT
-,TRBV12-5,-,TRBJ1-3,CASGQPGESGGNTIYF,TGTGCTAGTGGTCAGCCGGGAGAATCGGGTGGAAACACCATATATTTT
-,TRBV3-1/TRBV3-2,-,TRBJ2-3,CASSQGVGGTDTQYF,TGTGCCAGCAGCCAAGGTGTAGGGGGTACAGATACGCAGTATTTT
-,TRBV10-3,-,TRBJ1-5,CAIRGMDPGQPQHF,TGTGCCATCAGGGGGATGGACCCGGGGCAGCCCCAGCATTTT
-,TRBV6-1,-,TRBJ1-5,CASSEAGLGQPQHF,TGTGCCAGCAGTGAAGCGGGTTTAGGTCAGCCCCAGCATTTT